The subject of this entry is one T cell receptor (beta chain). Its antigen is currently not known. There are no base qualities to consult, and no much larger clone falls within one base. From the cysteine up to the phenylalanine, the CDR3 has a length of 15 residues. Left in the record is the CDR3 DNA by itself, 45 bases read in frame from the first base. V drops 6 bases and J drops 0 bases, leaving 17 bases in between. CDR1 and CDR2 are drawn from the germline V gene (reference sequence): DFQATT, SNEGSKA. To prepare the library, RT-PCR was applied. The sequencer was a NextSeq 550. Using fastp at Q25 and MiXCR, TCRdb reprocessed the public reads and kept productive beta chains. When rows share a CDR3 protein, they turn into one entry using the most common DNA and genes. This sample comprises some 150,000 distinct CDR3 sequences, roughly two fifths of them detected only once. 50% of the sample rests with the top ten.

The data are from a study of patients and donors after allogeneic stem cell transplantation (TCRdb year 2020). The clonotype was recovered from a human donor who was either an allogeneic HSCT recipient or a stem cell or donor lymphocyte infusion donor (not recorded which). It is not recorded whose cells these are; they may come from a transplant donor. The sequence joins TRBV20-1 to TRBJ1-1, with the D gene not clear enough to name. Material for sequencing was blood, either unsorted or a sorted T cell fraction (not recorded which). The DNA is as follows: TGCAGTGCGATCGGGGAATTAACCATGAACACTGAAGCTTTCTTT. It translates to CSAIGELTMNTEAFF.